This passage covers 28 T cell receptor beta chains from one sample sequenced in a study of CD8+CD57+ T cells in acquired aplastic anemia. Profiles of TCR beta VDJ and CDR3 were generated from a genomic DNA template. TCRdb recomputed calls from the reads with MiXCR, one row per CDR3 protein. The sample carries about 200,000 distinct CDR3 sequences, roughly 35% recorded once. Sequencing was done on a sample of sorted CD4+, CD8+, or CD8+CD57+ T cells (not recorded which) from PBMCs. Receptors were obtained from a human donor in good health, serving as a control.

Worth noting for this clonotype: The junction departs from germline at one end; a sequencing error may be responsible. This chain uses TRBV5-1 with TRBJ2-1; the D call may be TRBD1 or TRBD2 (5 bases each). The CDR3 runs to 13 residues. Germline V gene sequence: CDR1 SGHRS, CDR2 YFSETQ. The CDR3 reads CASSTDRRPGQLF. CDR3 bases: TGCGCCAGCAGCACGGACCGGCGACCGGGGCAGCTCTTC.

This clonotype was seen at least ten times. The CDR3 sequence: CASKDGNYGYTF. CDR3 DNA: TGTGCCAGCAAGGACGGGAACTATGGCTACACCTTC. The chain has TRBV2 and TRBJ1-2; no firm D call. The CDR3 runs to 12 residues. Germline assignment: CDR1 SNHLY and CDR2 FYNNEI. V lost 7 bases and J lost 2, with 8 bases in between.

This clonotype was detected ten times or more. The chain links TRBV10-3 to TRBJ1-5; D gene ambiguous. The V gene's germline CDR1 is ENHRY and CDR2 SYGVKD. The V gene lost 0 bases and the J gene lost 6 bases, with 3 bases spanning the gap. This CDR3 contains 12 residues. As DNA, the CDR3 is TGTGCCATCAGTGAGTCGGCTCAGCCCCAGCATTTT. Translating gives CAISESAQPQHF.

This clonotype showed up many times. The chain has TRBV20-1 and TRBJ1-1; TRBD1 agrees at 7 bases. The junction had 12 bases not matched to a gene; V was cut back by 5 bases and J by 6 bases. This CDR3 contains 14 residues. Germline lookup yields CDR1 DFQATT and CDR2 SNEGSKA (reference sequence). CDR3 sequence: CSALSDRAGPEAFF. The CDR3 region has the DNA TGCAGTGCTCTATCTGACAGGGCGGGCCCTGAAGCTTTCTTT.

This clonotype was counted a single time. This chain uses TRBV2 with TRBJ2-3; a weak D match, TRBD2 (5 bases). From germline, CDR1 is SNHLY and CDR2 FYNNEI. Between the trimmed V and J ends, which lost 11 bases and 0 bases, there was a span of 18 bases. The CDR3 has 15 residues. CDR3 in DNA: TGTGCCGGCCGTGAAGGAGCGGCTAGCACAGATACGCAGTATTTT. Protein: CAGREGAASTDTQYF.

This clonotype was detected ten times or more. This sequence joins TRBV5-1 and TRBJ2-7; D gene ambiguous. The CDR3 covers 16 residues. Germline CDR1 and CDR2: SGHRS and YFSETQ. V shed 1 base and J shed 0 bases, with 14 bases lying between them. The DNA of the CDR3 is TGCGCCAGCAGCTTGAGTTTTGGGCAGAGCTCCTACGAGCAGTACTTC. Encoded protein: CASSLSFGQSSYEQYF. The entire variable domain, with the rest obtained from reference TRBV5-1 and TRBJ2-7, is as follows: KAGVTQTPRYLIKTRGQQVTLSCSPISGHRSVSWYQQTPGQGLQFLFEYFSETQRNKGNFPGRFSGRQFSNSRSEMNVSTLELGDSALYLCASSLSFGQSSYEQYFGPGTRLTVT.

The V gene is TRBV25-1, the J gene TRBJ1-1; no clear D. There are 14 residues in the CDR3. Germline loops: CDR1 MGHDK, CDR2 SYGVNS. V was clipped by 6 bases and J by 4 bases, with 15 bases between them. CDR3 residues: CASRPGNMSTEAFF. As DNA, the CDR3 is TGTGCCAGCAGACCCGGGAACATGAGCACTGAAGCTTTCTTT. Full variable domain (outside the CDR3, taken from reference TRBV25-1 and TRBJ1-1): EADIYQTPRYLVIGTGKKITLECSQTMGHDKMYWYQQDPGMELHLIHYSYGVNSTEKGDLSSESTVSRIRTEHFPLTLESARPSHTSQYLCASRPGNMSTEAFFGQGTRLTVV.

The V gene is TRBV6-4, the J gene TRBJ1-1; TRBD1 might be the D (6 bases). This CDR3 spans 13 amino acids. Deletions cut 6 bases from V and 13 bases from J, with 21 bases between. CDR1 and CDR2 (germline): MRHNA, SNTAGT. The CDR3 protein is CASSLVGGAALFF. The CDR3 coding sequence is TGTGCCAGCAGCCTTGTGGGGGGCGCGGCCCTTTTCTTT.

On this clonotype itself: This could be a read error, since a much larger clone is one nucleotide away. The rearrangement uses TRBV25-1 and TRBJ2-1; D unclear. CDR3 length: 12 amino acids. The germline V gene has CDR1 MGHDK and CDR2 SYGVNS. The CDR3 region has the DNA TGCGCCAGCAGCAATAACTACGATGAGCAGTTCTTC. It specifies CASSNNYDEQFF.

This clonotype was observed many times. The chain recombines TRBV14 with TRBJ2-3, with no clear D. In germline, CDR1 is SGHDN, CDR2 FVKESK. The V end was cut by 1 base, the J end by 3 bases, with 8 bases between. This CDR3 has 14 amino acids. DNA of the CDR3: TGTGCCAGCAGCCAAGTTCCAGAAACAGATACGCAGTATTTT. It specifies CASSQVPETDTQYF. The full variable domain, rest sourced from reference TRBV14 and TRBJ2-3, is EAGVTQFPSHSVIEKGQTVTLRCDPISGHDNLYWYRRVMGKEIKFLLHFVKESKQDESGMPNNRFLAERTGGTYSTLKVQPAELEDSGVYFCASSQVPETDTQYFGPGTRLTVL.

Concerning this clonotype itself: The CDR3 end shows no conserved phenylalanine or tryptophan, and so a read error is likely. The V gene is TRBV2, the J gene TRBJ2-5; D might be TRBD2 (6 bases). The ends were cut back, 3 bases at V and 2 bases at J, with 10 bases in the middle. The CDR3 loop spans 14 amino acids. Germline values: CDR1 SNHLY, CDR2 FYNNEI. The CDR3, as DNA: TGTGCCAGCAGTGAGTCGGGACTTCAAGAGACCCAGTACTCC. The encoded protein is CASSESGLQETQYS.

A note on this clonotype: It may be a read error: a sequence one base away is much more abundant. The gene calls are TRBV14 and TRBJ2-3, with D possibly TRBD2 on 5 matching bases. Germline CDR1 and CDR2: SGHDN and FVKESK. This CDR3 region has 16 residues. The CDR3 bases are TGTGCCATCAGCCAAGAGAGGGCAGCGTTCACAGATACGCAGTATTTT. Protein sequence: CAISQERAAFTDTQYF.

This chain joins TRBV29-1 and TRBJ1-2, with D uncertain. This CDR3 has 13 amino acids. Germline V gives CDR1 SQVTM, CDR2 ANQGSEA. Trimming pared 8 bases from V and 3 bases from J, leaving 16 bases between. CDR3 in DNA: TGCAGCAGTCAGCAGGCCCCCCACTATGGCTACACCTTC. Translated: CSSQQAPHYGYTF.

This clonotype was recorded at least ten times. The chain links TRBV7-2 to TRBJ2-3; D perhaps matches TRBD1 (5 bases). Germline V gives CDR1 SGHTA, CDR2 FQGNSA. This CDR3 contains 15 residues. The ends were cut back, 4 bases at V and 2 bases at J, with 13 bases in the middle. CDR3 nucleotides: TGTGCCAGCAGCTGGGGCGGACGCTACACAGATACGCAGTATTTT. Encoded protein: CASSWGGRYTDTQYF.

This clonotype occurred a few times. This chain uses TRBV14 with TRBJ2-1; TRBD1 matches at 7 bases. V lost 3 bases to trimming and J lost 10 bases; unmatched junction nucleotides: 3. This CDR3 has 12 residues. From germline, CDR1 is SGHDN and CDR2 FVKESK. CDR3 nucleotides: TGTGCCAGCAGCCAGACGGACAGGGAGCAGTTCTTC. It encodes CASSQTDREQFF.

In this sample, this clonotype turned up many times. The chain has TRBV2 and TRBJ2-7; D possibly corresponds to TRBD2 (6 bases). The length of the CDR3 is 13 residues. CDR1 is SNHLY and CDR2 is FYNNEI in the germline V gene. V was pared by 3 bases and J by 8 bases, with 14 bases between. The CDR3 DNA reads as TGTGCCAGCAGTGAGGGGGAGGATACGAAGCAGTACTTC. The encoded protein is CASSEGEDTKQYF.

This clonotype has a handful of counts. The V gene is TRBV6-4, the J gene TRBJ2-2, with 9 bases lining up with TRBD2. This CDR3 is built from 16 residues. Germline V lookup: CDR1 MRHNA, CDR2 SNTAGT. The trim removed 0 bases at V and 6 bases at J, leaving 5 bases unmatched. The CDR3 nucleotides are TGTGCCAGCAGTGACTCGAGTCTAGCGGGATCCGGGGAGCTGTTTTTT. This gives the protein CASSDSSLAGSGELFF.

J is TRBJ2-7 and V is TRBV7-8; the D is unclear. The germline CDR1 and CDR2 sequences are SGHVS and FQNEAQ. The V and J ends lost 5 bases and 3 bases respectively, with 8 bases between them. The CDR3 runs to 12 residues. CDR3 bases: TGTGCCAGCAGCCAGAGTGGCTACGAGCAGTACTTC. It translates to CASSQSGYEQYF.

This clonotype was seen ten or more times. The chain's CDR3 is CASSRDDRYGYTF. The CDR3 DNA reads as TGTGCCAGCAGTCGGGACGACAGATATGGCTACACCTTC. The V gene is TRBV14, the J gene TRBJ1-2; tentatively, D is TRBD1 (5 bases). The CDR3 consists of 13 residues. V shed 6 bases and J shed 5 bases, with 13 bases lying between them. CDR1 is SGHDN and CDR2 is FVKESK in the germline V gene.

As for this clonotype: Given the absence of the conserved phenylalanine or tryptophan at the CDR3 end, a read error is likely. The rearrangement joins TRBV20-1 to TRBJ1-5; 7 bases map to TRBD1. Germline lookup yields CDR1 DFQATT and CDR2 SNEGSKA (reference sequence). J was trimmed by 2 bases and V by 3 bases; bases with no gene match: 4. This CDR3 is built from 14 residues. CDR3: CSARTGSGNQPQHS. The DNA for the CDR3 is TGCAGTGCTAGGACAGGGTCCGGCAATCAGCCCCAGCATTCT.

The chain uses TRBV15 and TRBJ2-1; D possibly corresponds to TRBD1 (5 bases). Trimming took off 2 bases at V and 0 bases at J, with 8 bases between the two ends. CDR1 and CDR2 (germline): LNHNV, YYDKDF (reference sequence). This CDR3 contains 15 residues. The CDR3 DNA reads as TGTGCCACCAGCAGACAGGGTAACTCCTACAATGAGCAGTTCTTC. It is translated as CATSRQGNSYNEQFF.

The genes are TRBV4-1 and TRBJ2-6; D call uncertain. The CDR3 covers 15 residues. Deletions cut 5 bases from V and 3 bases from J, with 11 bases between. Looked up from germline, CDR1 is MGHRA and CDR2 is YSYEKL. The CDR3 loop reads CASSWGRDGANVLTF. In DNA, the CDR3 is TGCGCCAGCAGCTGGGGTAGAGATGGGGCCAACGTCCTGACTTTC.

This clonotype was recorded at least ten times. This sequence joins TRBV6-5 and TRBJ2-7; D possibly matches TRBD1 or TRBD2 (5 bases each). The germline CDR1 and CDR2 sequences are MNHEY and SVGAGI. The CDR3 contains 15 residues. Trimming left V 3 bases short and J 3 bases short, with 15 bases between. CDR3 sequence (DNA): TGTGCCAGCAGTTATGGGGCAGGAGGAGGCTACGAGCAGTACTTC. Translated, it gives CASSYGAGGGYEQYF.

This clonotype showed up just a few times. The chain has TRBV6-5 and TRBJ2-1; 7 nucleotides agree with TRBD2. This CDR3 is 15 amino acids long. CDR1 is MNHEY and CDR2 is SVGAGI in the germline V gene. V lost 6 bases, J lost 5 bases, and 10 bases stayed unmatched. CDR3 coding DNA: TGTGCCAGCAGACGTCAGGGAGGGTGGAACAATGAGCAGTTCTTC. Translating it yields CASRRQGGWNNEQFF.

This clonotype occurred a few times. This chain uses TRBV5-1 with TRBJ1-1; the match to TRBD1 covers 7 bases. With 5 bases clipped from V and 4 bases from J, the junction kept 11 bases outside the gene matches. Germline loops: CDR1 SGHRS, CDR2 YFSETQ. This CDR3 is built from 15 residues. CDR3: CASSSYEGGGTEAFF. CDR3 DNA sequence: TGCGCCAGCAGTAGTTATGAAGGGGGCGGCACTGAAGCTTTCTTT. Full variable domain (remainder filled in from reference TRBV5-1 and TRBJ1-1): KAGVTQTPRYLIKTRGQQVTLSCSPISGHRSVSWYQQTPGQGLQFLFEYFSETQRNKGNFPGRFSGRQFSNSRSEMNVSTLELGDSALYLCASSSYEGGGTEAFFGQGTRLTVV.

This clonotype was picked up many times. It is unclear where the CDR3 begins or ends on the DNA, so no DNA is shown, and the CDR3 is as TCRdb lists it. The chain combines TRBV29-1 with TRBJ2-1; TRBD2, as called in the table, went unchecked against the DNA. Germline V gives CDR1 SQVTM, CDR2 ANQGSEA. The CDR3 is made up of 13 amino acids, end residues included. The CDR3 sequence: CSVEVAGGTGGRF.

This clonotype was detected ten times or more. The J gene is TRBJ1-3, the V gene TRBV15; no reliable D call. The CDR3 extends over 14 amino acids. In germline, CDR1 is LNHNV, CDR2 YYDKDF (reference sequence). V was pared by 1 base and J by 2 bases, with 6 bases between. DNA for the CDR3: TGTGCCACCAGCAGAGCCGGGGCTGGAAACACCATATATTTT. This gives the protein CATSRAGAGNTIYF.

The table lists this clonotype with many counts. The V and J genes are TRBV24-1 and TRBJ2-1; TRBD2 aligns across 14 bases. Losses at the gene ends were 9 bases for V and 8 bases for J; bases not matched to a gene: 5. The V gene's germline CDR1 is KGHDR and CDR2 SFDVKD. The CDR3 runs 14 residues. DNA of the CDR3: TGTGCCACCGGGACTAGCGGGAGTAGGGATGAGCAGTTCTTC. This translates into CATGTSGSRDEQFF.